The 26 T cell receptor beta chains presented below share a single source sample, sequenced in a study of blood T cell dynamics during melanoma immunotherapy. Noted time point: week 3, after first cycle of checkpoint inhibitor. Method: immunoSEQ multiplex PCR; TCRdb's copy keeps in-frame clones and lacks some. The profile shows 8,000 to 10,000 clones, about 85% of them singletons. The source was blood, collected from a patient treated with checkpoint blockade. Every receptor here comes from a human donor with melanoma.

V is TRBV7-2 and J is TRBJ2-3; D tentatively fits TRBD1 or TRBD2 (5 bases each). V was shortened by 2 bases and J by 7 bases, with 16 bases between the two germline ends. Germline values: CDR1 SGHTA, CDR2 FQGNSA. This CDR3 spans 15 amino acids. CDR3: CASSLTDTGTNTQYF. The CDR3 region has the DNA TGTGCCAGCAGCTTAACCGATACGGGGACGAATACGCAGTATTTT.

The chain combines TRBV6-6 with TRBJ2-7; D call uncertain. The V end was cut by 4 bases, the J end by 0 bases, with 7 bases between. Germline CDR1 reads MNHNY; CDR2 reads SVGAGI (reference sequence). CDR3 size: 13 residues. The CDR3 protein is CASSFSNSYEQYF. In nucleotides, the CDR3 is TGTGCCAGCAGTTTCTCTAACTCCTACGAGCAGTACTTC.

CDR3 amino acids: CASSSSGGAPGELFF. DNA of the CDR3: TGTGCCAGCAGCTCTAGCGGGGGGGCCCCCGGGGAGCTGTTTTTT. The rearrangement uses TRBV11-3 and TRBJ2-2, with 12 bases that match TRBD2. The CDR3 has 15 amino acids. V trimming: 4 bases; J trimming: 6 bases; junction bases outside the gene matches: 3. Germline V gene data show CDR1 as SGHNT and CDR2 as YENEEA. The full variable domain, rest sourced from reference TRBV11-3 and TRBJ2-2, is EAGVVQSPRYKIIEKKQPVAFWCNPISGHNTLYWYLQNLGQGPELLIRYENEEAVDDSQLPKDRFSAERLKGVDSTLKIQPAELGDSAVYLCASSSSGGAPGELFFGEGSRLTVL.

The gene calls are TRBV30 and TRBJ1-1; D remains ambiguous. Germline lookup yields CDR1 GTSNPN and CDR2 SVGIG (reference sequence). Trimming pared 0 bases from V and 0 bases from J, leaving 5 bases between. This CDR3 has 13 residues. CDR3 DNA: TGTGCCTGGAGTGTTCAAATGAACACTGAAGCTTTCTTT. Translating it yields CAWSVQMNTEAFF.

The chain uses TRBV9 and TRBJ2-2, with 8 bases fitting TRBD1. The junction had 2 bases not matched to a gene; V was cut back by 3 bases and J by 4 bases. CDR1 is SGDLS, CDR2 YYNGEE, per germline. The CDR3 spans 14 residues. In DNA form, the CDR3 reads TGTGCCAGCAGCGCCACAGGGGGCACCGGGGAGCTGTTTTTT. It encodes CASSATGGTGELFF.

The rearrangement joins TRBV19 to TRBJ2-3; 10 nucleotides line up with TRBD2. The V and J ends lost 3 bases and 4 bases, in that order; junction bases with no gene match: 4. CDR1 and CDR2 from the germline V gene are LNHDA and SQIVND (reference sequence). The CDR3 is 15 residues long. CDR3 loop: CASSMGSGGADTQYF. The CDR3 nucleotides are TGTGCCAGTAGTATGGGGAGCGGGGGGGCAGATACGCAGTATTTT.

CDR3 bases: TGTGCCAGCAGCTTACGGGGGCTAGGCGAGCAGTACTTC. It is translated as CASSLRGLGEQYF. The chain employs TRBV7-6 and TRBJ2-5; D is perhaps TRBD1 or TRBD2 (6 bases each). The J call may not be correct, given that the DNA end is closer to TRBJ2-7. The CDR3 covers 13 residues. The germline gives CDR1 SGHVS, CDR2 FNYEAQ.

The chain recombines TRBV5-1 with TRBJ2-7; D might be TRBD1 (6 bases). Looked up from germline, CDR1 is SGHRS and CDR2 is YFSETQ. V was cut by 2 bases and J by 3 bases, with 6 bases left in between. There are 12 residues in the CDR3. Here the CDR3 reads CASSLQGYEQYF. CDR3 nucleotides: TGCGCCAGCAGCTTACAGGGCTACGAGCAGTACTTC.

The V gene is TRBV11-2, the J gene TRBJ2-7; TRBD2 aligns across 10 bases. The germline gives CDR1 SGHAT, CDR2 FQNNGV. The ends lost 0 bases at V and 3 bases at J; junction bases unmatched: 5. The CDR3 is 16 residues long. The CDR3 is CASSLDLAGAVYEQYF. The CDR3 coding sequence is TGTGCCAGCAGCTTAGATCTAGCGGGGGCGGTCTACGAGCAGTACTTC. The whole variable domain, remainder taken from reference TRBV11-2 and TRBJ2-7, is EAGVAQSPRYKIIEKRQSVAFWCNPISGHATLYWYQQILGQGPKLLIQFQNNGVVDDSQLPKDRFSAERLKGVDSTLKIQPAKLEDSAVYLCASSLDLAGAVYEQYFGPGTRLTVT.

The V call is TRBV7-3, the J call TRBJ2-1; no clear D. The CDR3 spans 13 residues. Germline V gives CDR1 SGHTA, CDR2 FQGTGA. The V and J ends lost 5 bases and 6 bases respectively, with 11 bases between them. In DNA form, the CDR3 reads TGTGCCAGCAGCGAACACTTCCCCAATGAGCAGTTCTTC. Translation: CASSEHFPNEQFF.

The table lists this clone with a count of one. V usage is TRBV9 and J usage is TRBJ1-4; perhaps TRBD1 as D (6 bases). The germline gives CDR1 SGDLS, CDR2 YYNGEE. This CDR3 is built from 14 residues. V was pared by 7 bases and J by 6 bases, with 16 bases between. In nucleotides, the CDR3 is TGTGCCAGCGGACAGACAGGCTACCATGAAAAACTGTTTTTT. Its translation: CASGQTGYHEKLFF.

This sequence joins TRBV9 and TRBJ2-7; unclear D gene. CDR1 SGDLS and CDR2 YYNGEE come from the germline V gene. V lost 0 bases and J 0 bases, leaving 7 bases between the germline ends. CDR3 length equals 14 residues. The CDR3 nucleotides are TGTGCCAGCAGCGTAGCTACGAGCTCCTACGAGCAGTACTTC. Translating gives CASSVATSSYEQYF.

J is TRBJ2-2 and V is TRBV7-3; D gene uncertain. Germline CDR1 and CDR2: SGHTA and FQGTGA. The V gene lost 2 bases and the J gene lost 1 base, with 8 bases spanning the gap. The CDR3 consists of 15 residues. CDR3 DNA: TGTGCCAGCAGCTTAGCCCCAGGGAACACCGGGGAGCTGTTTTTT. It codes for CASSLAPGNTGELFF.

The rearrangement links TRBV7-2 to TRBJ1-2; TRBD1 might be the D (6 bases). There are 12 residues in the CDR3. V lost 9 bases to trimming and J lost 2 bases, with 10 bases between them. Germline loops: CDR1 SGHTA, CDR2 FQGNSA. The chain's CDR3 is CARQGPNYGYTF. The CDR3 DNA follows: TGTGCCAGACAGGGACCCAACTATGGCTACACCTTC.

In the case of this clone: The sample carries other DNA sequences with the same CDR3. V usage is TRBV5-1 and J usage is TRBJ1-3, with D unresolved. V was cut by 4 bases and J by 0 bases, with 11 bases left in between. Germline CDR1 SGHRS, CDR2 YFSETQ. The CDR3 is made up of 15 amino acids. CDR3 sequence reads: CASSLDGNSGNTIYF. The CDR3 coding sequence is TGCGCCAGCAGCCTGGACGGCAACTCTGGAAACACCATATATTTT.

The chain combines TRBV9 with TRBJ2-1, with 9 bases matching TRBD2. After removal of 0 bases from V and 8 bases from J, the junction contained 12 bases not matched to a gene. The germline V gene encodes CDR1 SGDLS and CDR2 YYNGEE. The length of the CDR3 is 17 residues. CDR3: CASSVGVRGGAAHEQFF. CDR3 bases: TGTGCCAGCAGCGTAGGGGTGCGCGGGGGGGCCGCCCATGAGCAGTTCTTC.

The chain carries TRBV4-3 and TRBJ2-3; D remains unclear. CDR3 size: 15 residues. The germline V gene has CDR1 LGHNA and CDR2 YSLEER. Trimming took off 0 bases at V and 6 bases at J, with 13 bases between the two ends. The CDR3 here is CASSQEEVRPDTQYF. The CDR3 region has the DNA TGCGCCAGCAGCCAAGAAGAGGTCCGGCCGGATACGCAGTATTTT.

The V gene is TRBV7-9, the J gene TRBJ2-7; tentatively, D is TRBD1 (5 bases). The germline V gene has CDR1 SEHNR and CDR2 FQNEAQ (reference sequence). Trimming left V 3 bases short and J 0 bases short, with 12 bases between. The CDR3 runs 15 residues. As DNA, the CDR3 is TGTGCCAGCAGCTTTTTTGGACATACCTCCTACGAGCAGTACTTC. Amino acids: CASSFFGHTSYEQYF.

The rearrangement uses TRBV27 and TRBJ1-1; D is unresolved. The germline V gene encodes CDR1 MNHEY and CDR2 SMNVEV (reference sequence). Deletions cut 2 bases from V and 7 bases from J, with 11 bases between. This CDR3 has 13 residues. CDR3 bases: TGTGCCAGCAGTTTAATCCAACGGGGTGAAGCTTTCTTT. It specifies CASSLIQRGEAFF.

The chain recombines TRBV6-5 with TRBJ1-2; possibly TRBD1 for D (5 bases). Germline V gives CDR1 MNHEY, CDR2 SVGAGI. Trimming removed 2 bases from V and 3 bases from J, with 10 bases in between. CDR3 size: 14 residues. The CDR3 nucleotides are TGTGCCAGCAGTTACGCGACGGGGGACTATGGCTACACCTTC. It codes for CASSYATGDYGYTF.

The gene calls are TRBV6-1 and TRBJ2-7; D gene uncertain. Germline CDR1 reads MNHNS; CDR2 reads SASEGT. This CDR3 region has 15 residues. With 5 bases removed from V and 4 bases from J, the gap between germline ends came to 18 bases. CDR3 DNA sequence: TGTGCCAGCAGTCTTACCGGGCCGACTCTTTACGAGCAGTACTTC. Translated: CASSLTGPTLYEQYF.

In its sample, this clone was seen a few times. The CDR3 DNA follows: TGTGCAAGTCGCTTAGCCCTAGGTACGGGTTTAAACACTGAAGCTTTCTTT. Protein product: CASRLALGTGLNTEAFF. The genes are TRBV12-2 and TRBJ1-1. TRBV12-2 is a documented pseudogene. The CDR3 consists of 17 residues.

The chain combines TRBV6-6 with TRBJ1-4; 7 bases agree with TRBD1. The CDR3 consists of 15 residues. Germline V gives CDR1 MNHNY, CDR2 SVGAGI (reference sequence). With V trimmed by 2 bases and J by 2 bases, 2 bases remained unmatched. The CDR3 sequence: CASSYARGTNEKLFF. CDR3 DNA sequence: TGTGCCAGCAGTTACGCCAGGGGGACTAATGAAAAACTGTTTTTT.

A single count supports this clone. This chain uses TRBV25-1 with TRBJ2-7; the match to TRBD2 covers 7 bases. V trimming: 5 bases; J trimming: 7 bases; junction bases outside the gene matches: 8. The CDR3 is 13 amino acids. CDR1 MGHDK and CDR2 SYGVNS come from the germline V gene. This chain's CDR3 is CASSLAGDTEQYF. The DNA for the CDR3 is TGTGCCAGCAGTCTTGCGGGAGATACTGAGCAGTACTTC.

In its sample, this clone was seen once. CDR3 residues: CASSPRGGQPQHF. In DNA, the CDR3 is TGTGCCAGCAGCCCCAGGGGTGGGCAGCCCCAGCATTTT. The chain has TRBV7-2 and TRBJ1-5, with D possibly TRBD1 on 6 matching bases. Germline loops: CDR1 SGHTA, CDR2 FQGNSA. Trimming removed 5 bases at V and 7 bases at J, with 12 bases between. There are 13 residues in the CDR3.

The chain carries TRBV25-1 and TRBJ1-3, with 9 bases fitting TRBD1. The CDR3 extends over 14 amino acids. Germline trimming cut 8 bases from V and 4 bases from J; bases unmatched to any gene: 6. Per the germline V gene, CDR1 is MGHDK and CDR2 is SYGVNS. CDR3 DNA sequence: TGTGCCAGCGCCGATGGGACAGGGGGAAACACCATATATTTT. It yields the protein CASADGTGGNTIYF.